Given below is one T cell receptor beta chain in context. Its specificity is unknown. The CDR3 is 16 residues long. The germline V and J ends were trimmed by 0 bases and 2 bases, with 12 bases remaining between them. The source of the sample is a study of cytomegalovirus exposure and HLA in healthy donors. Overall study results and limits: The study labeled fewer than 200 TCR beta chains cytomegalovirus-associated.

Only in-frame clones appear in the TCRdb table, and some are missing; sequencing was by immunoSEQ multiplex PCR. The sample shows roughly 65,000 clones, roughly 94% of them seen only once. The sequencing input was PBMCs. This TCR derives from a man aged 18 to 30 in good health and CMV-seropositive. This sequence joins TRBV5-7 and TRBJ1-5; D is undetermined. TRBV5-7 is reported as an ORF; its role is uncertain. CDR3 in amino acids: CASSLVVRGRNQPQHF. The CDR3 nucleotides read TGTGCCAGCAGCTTGGTAGTCCGGGGTCGCAATCAGCCCCAGCATTTT.